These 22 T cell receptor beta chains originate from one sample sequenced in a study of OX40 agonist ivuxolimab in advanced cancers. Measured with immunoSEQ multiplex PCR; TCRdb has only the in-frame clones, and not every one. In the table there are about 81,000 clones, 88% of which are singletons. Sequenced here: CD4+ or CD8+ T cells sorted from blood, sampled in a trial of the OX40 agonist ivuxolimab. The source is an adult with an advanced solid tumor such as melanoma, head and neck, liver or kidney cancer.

Here the CDR3 reads CASCSLGNEQFF. The CDR3 DNA sequence: TGTGCCAGCTGCTCCCTCGGCAATGAGCAGTTCTTC. The chain combines TRBV28 with TRBJ2-1; D is undetermined. Germline V gene lookup returns CDR1 MDHEN and CDR2 SYDVKM. V was cut by 8 bases and J by 6 bases, with 11 bases left in between. The CDR3 spans 12 residues.

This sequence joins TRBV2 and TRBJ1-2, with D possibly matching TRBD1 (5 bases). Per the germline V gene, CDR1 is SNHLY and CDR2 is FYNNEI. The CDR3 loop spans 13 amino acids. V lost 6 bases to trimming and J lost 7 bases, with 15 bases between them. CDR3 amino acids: CASRRDVGLGYTF. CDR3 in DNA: TGTGCCAGCAGGAGGGACGTGGGGCTTGGCTACACCTTC.

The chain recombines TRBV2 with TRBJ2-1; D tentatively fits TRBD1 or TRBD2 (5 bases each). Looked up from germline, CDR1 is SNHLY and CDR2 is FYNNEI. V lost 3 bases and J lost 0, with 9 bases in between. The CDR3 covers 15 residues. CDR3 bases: TGTGCCAGCAGTGACAGTGGGGGCTCCTACAATGAGCAGTTCTTC. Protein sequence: CASSDSGGSYNEQFF.

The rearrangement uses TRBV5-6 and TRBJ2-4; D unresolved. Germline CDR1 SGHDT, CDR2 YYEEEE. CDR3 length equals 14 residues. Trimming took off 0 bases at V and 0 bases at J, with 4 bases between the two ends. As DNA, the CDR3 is TGTGCCAGCAGCTTGGTATCAGCCAAAAACATTCAGTACTTC. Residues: CASSLVSAKNIQYF.

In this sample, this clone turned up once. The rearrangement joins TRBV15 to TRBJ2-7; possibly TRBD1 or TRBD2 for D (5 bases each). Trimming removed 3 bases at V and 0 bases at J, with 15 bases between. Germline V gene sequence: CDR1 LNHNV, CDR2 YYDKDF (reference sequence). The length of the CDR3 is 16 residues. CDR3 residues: CATSRGPLGRSYEQYF. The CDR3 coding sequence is TGTGCCACCAGCAGGGGACCCTTGGGCCGCTCCTACGAGCAGTACTTC.

This chain's CDR3 is CASSLESAGANVLTF. As DNA, the CDR3 is TGCGCCAGCAGCTTAGAGTCTGCTGGGGCCAACGTCCTGACTTTC. The chain employs TRBV5-1 and TRBJ2-6; unclear D gene. CDR1 and CDR2 from the germline V gene are SGHRS and YFSETQ. The V end lost 2 bases, the J end lost 2 bases, and 8 bases lay between the germline ends. The CDR3 has 15 amino acids.

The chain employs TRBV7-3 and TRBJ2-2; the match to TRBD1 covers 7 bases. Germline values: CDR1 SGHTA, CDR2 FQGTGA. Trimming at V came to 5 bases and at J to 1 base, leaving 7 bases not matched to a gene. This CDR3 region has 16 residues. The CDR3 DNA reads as TGTGCCAGCAGCCCCTACCGACAGGGGAACACCGGGGAGCTGTTTTTT. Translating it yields CASSPYRQGNTGELFF.

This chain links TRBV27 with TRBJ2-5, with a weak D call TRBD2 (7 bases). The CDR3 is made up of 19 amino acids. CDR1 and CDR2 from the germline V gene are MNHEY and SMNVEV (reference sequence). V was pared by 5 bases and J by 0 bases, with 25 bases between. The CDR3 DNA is TGTGCCAGCAGTAGATATAGTAGGGGGGGGCCCAATCACCAAGAGACCCAGTACTTC. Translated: CASSRYSRGGPNHQETQYF.

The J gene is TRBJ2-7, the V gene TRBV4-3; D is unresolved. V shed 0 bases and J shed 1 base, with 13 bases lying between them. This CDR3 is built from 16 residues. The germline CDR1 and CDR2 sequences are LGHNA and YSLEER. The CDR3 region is CASSQDVRAGSYEQYF. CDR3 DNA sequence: TGCGCCAGCAGCCAAGATGTCCGGGCAGGATCCTACGAGCAGTACTTC.

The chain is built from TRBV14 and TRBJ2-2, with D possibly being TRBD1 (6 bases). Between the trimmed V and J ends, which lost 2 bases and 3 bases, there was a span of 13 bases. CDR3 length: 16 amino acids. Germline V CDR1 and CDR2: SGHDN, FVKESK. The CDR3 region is CASSQTDRRYTGELFF. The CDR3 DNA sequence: TGTGCCAGCAGCCAAACCGACAGGAGGTACACCGGGGAGCTGTTTTTT.

CDR3 sequence (DNA): TGTGCCAGCAGCCGGACAGGGTATGGCTACACCTTC. This codes for CASSRTGYGYTF. V is TRBV7-9 and J is TRBJ1-2; TRBD1 matches at 8 bases. With 5 bases clipped from V and 5 bases from J, the junction kept 1 base outside the gene matches. The CDR3 has 12 amino acids. Germline CDR1 SEHNR, CDR2 FQNEAQ (reference sequence).

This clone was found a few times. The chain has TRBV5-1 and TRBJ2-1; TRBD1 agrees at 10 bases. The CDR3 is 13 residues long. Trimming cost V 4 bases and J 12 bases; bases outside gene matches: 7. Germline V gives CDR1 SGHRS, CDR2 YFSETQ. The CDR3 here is CASSTRDRGGQFF. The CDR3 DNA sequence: TGCGCCAGCAGCACCCGGGACAGGGGAGGGCAGTTCTTC.

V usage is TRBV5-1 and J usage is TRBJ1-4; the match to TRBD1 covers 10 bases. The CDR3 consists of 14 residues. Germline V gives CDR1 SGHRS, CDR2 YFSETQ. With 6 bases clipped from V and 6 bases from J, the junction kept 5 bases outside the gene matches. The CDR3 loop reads CASKLGTGDEKLFF. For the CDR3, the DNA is TGCGCCAGCAAACTCGGGACAGGGGATGAAAAACTGTTTTTT.

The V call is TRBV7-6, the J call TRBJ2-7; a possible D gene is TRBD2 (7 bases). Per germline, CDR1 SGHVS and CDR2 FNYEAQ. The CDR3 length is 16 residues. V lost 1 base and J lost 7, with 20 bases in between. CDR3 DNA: TGTGCCAGCAGCTTAGGGGAGTGGGGGGGCCTTAGGGAGCAGTACTTC. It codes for CASSLGEWGGLREQYF.

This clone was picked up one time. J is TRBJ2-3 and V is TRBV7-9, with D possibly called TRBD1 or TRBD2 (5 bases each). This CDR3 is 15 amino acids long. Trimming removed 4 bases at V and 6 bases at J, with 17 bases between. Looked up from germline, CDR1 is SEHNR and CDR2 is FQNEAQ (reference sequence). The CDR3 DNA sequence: TGTGCCAGCAGCTGGGAGTGGGGGAAATTGGATACGCAGTATTTT. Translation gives CASSWEWGKLDTQYF.

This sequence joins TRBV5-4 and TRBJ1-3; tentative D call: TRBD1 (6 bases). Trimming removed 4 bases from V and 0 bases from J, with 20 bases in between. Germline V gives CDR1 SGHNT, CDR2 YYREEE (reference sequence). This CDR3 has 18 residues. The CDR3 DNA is TGTGCCAGCAGCCGGGCAGGGGACTTACTCCTCTCTGGAAACACCATATATTTT. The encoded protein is CASSRAGDLLLSGNTIYF.

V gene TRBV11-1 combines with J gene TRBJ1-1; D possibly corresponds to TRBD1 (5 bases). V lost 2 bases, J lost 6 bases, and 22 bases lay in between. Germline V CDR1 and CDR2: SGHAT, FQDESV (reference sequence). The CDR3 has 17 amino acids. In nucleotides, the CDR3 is TGTGCCAGCAGCTTATCCGGTCTGGGGCCCGTAACCCCTGAAGCTTTCTTT. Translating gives CASSLSGLGPVTPEAFF.

CDR3 bases: TGCAGCGTTTCCGGAGGGTTTGAAGGTTTCACTGAAGCTTTCTTT. It is translated as CSVSGGFEGFTEAFF. The rearrangement uses TRBV29-1 and TRBJ1-1, with D unclear. In germline, CDR1 is SQVTM, CDR2 ANQGSEA. There are 15 residues in the CDR3. With 5 bases removed from V and 4 bases from J, the gap between germline ends came to 20 bases.

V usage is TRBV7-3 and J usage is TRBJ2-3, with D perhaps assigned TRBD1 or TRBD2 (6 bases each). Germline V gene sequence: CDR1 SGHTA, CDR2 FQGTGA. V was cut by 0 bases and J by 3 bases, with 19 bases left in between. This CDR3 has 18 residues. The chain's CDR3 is CASSLTLGGASGTDTQYF. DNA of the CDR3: TGTGCCAGCAGCTTAACCCTGGGGGGCGCGAGTGGGACAGATACGCAGTATTTT. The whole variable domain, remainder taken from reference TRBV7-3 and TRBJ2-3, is GAGVSQTPSNKVTEKGKYVELRCDPISGHTALYWYRQSLGQGPEFLIYFQGTGAADDSGLPNDRFFAVRPEGSVSTLKIQRTERGDSAVYLCASSLTLGGASGTDTQYFGPGTRLTVL.

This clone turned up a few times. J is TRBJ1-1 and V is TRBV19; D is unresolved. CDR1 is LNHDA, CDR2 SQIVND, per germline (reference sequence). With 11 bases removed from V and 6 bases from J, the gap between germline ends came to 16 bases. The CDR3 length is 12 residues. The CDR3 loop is CAAGPGRAEAFF. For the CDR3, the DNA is TGTGCCGCAGGACCGGGTCGGGCTGAAGCTTTCTTT.

CDR3 DNA: TGTGCCAGTAGTTCCGAGGTACAAACATCCTACGAGCAGTACTTC. It codes for CASSSEVQTSYEQYF. The chain links TRBV19 to TRBJ2-7; D remains unclear. The CDR3 length is 15 residues. Germline V CDR1 and CDR2: LNHDA, SQIVND (reference sequence). Trimming took off 5 bases at V and 1 base at J, with 15 bases between the two ends.

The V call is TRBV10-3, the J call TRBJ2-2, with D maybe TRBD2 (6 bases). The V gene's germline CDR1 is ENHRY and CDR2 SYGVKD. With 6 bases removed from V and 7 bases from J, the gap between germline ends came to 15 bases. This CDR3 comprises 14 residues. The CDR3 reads CAIRDSGTDGELFF. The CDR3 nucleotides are TGTGCCATCAGAGACTCCGGGACTGACGGGGAGCTGTTTTTT.